This T cell receptor (beta chain) was observed in a study of Graves' ophthalmopathy and Graves' hyperthyroidism. Moderate-to-severe activity, CAS at least 3, NOSPECS at least 4 and duration under 3 months characterized donors with ophthalmopathy. CDR3 length: 15 amino acids. Germline CDR1 is LGHNA and CDR2 is YNFKEQ. Trimming took 0 bases from V and 4 from J, leaving 12 bases between them. Whole-study results and caveats: For predicting ophthalmopathy progression, the model had 70.59% sensitivity and nearly 75% specificity. In blood, most expanded thyroid clonotypes above 0.001 frequency were also detected. A classifier, a 13-signature model, separated ophthalmopathy from stable hyperthyroidism with approximately 87% sensitivity and 75% to 83% specificity.

The table lists this clonotype with many counts. Its matching antigen is unknown. RNA transcripts yielded amplified TCR beta CDR3 regions. Amplification began with first-round RT-PCR using HTBI primers, then second-round multiplex PCR was performed. TCRdb processed the multiplex PCR reads anew with MiXCR; each CDR3 protein has one entry. The sample yields 500,000 to 800,000 distinct CDR3 sequences, over 40% seen once. The genes are TRBV4-2 and TRBJ2-5; the D gene is possibly TRBD2 (5 bases). The origin of this receptor is an adult man with Graves' ophthalmopathy. Sequencing was performed on peripheral blood. The CDR3 here is CASSQDVGITETQYF. Here the CDR3 DNA reads TGTGCCAGCAGCCAAGATGTCGGGATAACAGAGACCCAGTACTTC.